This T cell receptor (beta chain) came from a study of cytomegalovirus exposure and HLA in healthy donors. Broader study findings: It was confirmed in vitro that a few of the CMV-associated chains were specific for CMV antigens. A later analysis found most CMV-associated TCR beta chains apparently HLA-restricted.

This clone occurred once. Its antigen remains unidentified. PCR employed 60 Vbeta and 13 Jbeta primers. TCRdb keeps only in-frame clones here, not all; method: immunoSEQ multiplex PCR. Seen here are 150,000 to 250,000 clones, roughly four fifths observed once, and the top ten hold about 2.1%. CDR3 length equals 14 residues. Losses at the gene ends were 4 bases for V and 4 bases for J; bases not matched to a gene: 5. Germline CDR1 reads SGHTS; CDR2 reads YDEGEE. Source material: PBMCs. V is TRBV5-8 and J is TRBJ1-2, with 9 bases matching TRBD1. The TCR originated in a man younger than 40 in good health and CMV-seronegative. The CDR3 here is CASSRDRVGYGYTF. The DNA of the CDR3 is TGTGCCAGCAGCCGGGACAGGGTTGGCTATGGCTACACCTTC.